Listed below are T cell receptor beta chains from one sample, sequenced in a study of CD8 T cells in Susac syndrome. Using its own MiXCR run on the immunoSEQ multiplex PCR reads, TCRdb lists one record per CDR3 protein. Counted here are about 280,000 distinct CDR3 sequences, around 84% occurring once; the ten biggest clones make up about 0.11%. What was sequenced was CD8+ T cells from PBMCs. The receptor source for this set is a human donor with multiple sclerosis. Both conserved end residues are part of each CDR3. The D gene is left open where the match is weak. Size tells how often a clone was seen (once, few, many) or the class of an expanded clone, and some rows leave it out.

>TRBJ2-7|TRBV27|NA|NA
CASSPSAGGLYYEQYF
TGTGCCAGCAGTCCCTCGGCCGGGGGCCTTTACTACGAGCAGTACTTC
>TRBJ2-5|TRBV28|TRBD1|NA
CASRTRDRDRETQYF
TGTGCCAGCAGAACTAGGGACAGGGATCGAGAGACCCAGTACTTC
>TRBJ2-5|TRBV21-1|NA|NA
CASSTPRTGGKTQYF
TGTGCCAGCAGCACTCCAAGGACAGGGGGGAAGACCCAGTACTTC
>TRBJ2-5|TRBV14|TRBD2|NA
CASSQYGLAGETQYF
TGTGCCAGCAGCCAATACGGACTAGCGGGGGAGACCCAGTACTTC
>TRBJ2-7|TRBV12-3/TRBV12-4|NA|NA
CASSLAGVNEQYF
TGTGCCAGCAGTTTAGCGGGAGTCAACGAGCAGTACTTC
>TRBJ2-1|TRBV2|NA|once
CASSPPGTGAYNEQFF
TGTGCCAGCAGTCCGCCGGGGACCGGGGCCTACAATGAGCAGTTCTTC
>TRBJ2-1|TRBV6-5|TRBD2|few
CASSYAGGPFNEQFF
TGTGCCAGCAGTTACGCGGGAGGGCCGTTCAATGAGCAGTTCTTC
>TRBJ2-3|TRBV7-9|NA|NA
CASSLEAGVGDTQYF
TGTGCCAGCAGCCTCGAGGCAGGGGTGGGAGATACGCAGTATTTT
>TRBJ1-1|TRBV30|NA|NA
CAWSVGQHTEAFF
TGTGCCTGGAGTGTAGGGCAGCACACTGAAGCTTTCTTT
>TRBJ1-5|TRBV27|NA|NA
CASSPVGQPQHF
TGTGCCAGCAGTCCCGTGGGACAGCCCCAGCATTTT
>TRBJ2-1|TRBV28|TRBD2|NA
CASRGGTSGRVVNEQFF
TGTGCCAGCAGGGGAGGGACTAGCGGACGCGTTGTCAATGAGCAGTTCTTC
>TRBJ1-6|TRBV7-9|NA|NA
CASSLVASWAGGYNSPLHF
TGTGCCAGCAGCTTAGTCGCTAGCTGGGCGGGAGGCTATAATTCACCCCTCCACTTT
>TRBJ1-3|TRBV28|NA|NA
CASTITDSGNTIYF
TGTGCCAGCACTATCACTGACTCTGGAAACACCATATATTTT
>TRBJ2-5|TRBV28|NA|NA
CASSPPEGETQYF
TGTGCCAGCAGCCCGCCTGAGGGGGAGACCCAGTACTTC
>TRBJ2-7|TRBV12-3/TRBV12-4|TRBD2|NA
CASSLKIGGRVTNEQYF
TGTGCCAGCAGTTTGAAGATCGGCGGGAGGGTAACTAACGAGCAGTACTTC
>TRBJ2-1|TRBV7-8|TRBD2|NA
CASSPRLAGGPDPNEQFF
TGTGCCAGCAGCCCTCGACTAGCGGGAGGCCCTGATCCCAATGAGCAGTTCTTC
>TRBJ1-1|TRBV12-3/TRBV12-4|NA|NA
CASNIPGQINTEAFF
TGTGCCAGCAATATACCGGGGCAGATAAACACTGAAGCTTTCTTT
>TRBJ2-5|TRBV12-3/TRBV12-4|NA|NA
CASSFRMGGGGETQYF
TGTGCCAGCAGTTTCCGTATGGGGGGCGGCGGGGAGACCCAGTACTTC
>TRBJ1-1|TRBV20-1|NA|NA
CSARPQLGWATEAFF
TGCAGTGCTAGACCCCAACTGGGGTGGGCCACTGAAGCTTTCTTT
>TRBJ2-1|TRBV7-9|NA|once
CASSPVSSYNEQFF
TGTGCCAGCAGCCCTGTGAGCTCCTACAATGAGCAGTTCTTC
>TRBJ2-6|TRBV20-1|NA|once
CSASATIQRDTGANVLTF
TGCAGTGCTAGTGCTACAATTCAAAGGGACACTGGGGCCAACGTCCTGACTTTC
>TRBJ2-5|TRBV14|NA|NA
CANSQESRRKETQYF
TGTGCCAACAGCCAAGAATCCCGTCGTAAGGAGACCCAGTACTTC
>TRBJ1-5|TRBV19|NA|NA
CASSIVTALRTQHF
TGTGCCAGTAGTATCGTTACAGCCCTGCGGACCCAGCATTTT
>TRBJ2-5|TRBV7-9|NA|NA
CASSLVPHSGETQYF
TGTGCCAGCAGCTTAGTACCACACAGTGGAGAGACCCAGTACTTC
>TRBJ2-3|TRBV27|NA|once
CASSLRGRADTDTQYF
TGTGCCAGCAGTTTAAGGGGGAGGGCCGACACAGATACGCAGTATTTT
>TRBJ2-5|TRBV19|TRBD2|NA
CASSHGRRYF
TGTGCCAGTAGTCACGGGAGGAGGTACTTC
>TRBJ2-7|TRBV2|TRBD2|NA
CASLWTSGTYEQYF
TGTGCCAGCCTTTGGACTAGCGGAACCTACGAGCAGTACTTC
>TRBJ2-3|TRBV2|NA|NA
CASSGLREVTDTQYF
TGTGCCAGCAGTGGCCTTCGCGAAGTCACAGATACGCAGTATTTT
>TRBJ1-2|TRBV14|TRBD1|once
CASSQDLDRVFIDGYTF
TGTGCCAGCAGCCAAGACCTGGACAGGGTATTTATCGATGGCTACACCTTC
>TRBJ2-7|TRBV10-3|NA|NA
CAAAFEGRYEQYF
TGTGCCGCTGCTTTTGAGGGACGCTACGAGCAGTACTTC
>TRBJ2-1|TRBV28|NA|NA
CASSFEGPGNEQFF
TGTGCCAGCAGTTTTGAGGGACCTGGCAATGAGCAGTTCTTC
>TRBJ2-3|TRBV7-9|TRBD2|NA
CASSPWGGEREDTQYF
TGTGCCAGCAGTCCCTGGGGAGGGGAAAGGGAAGATACGCAGTATTTT
>TRBJ2-1|TRBV4-1|TRBD2|NA
CASSHPGGNNEQFF
TGCGCCAGCAGCCACCCCGGGGGGAACAATGAGCAGTTCTTC
>TRBJ2-7|TRBV28|TRBD1|NA
CASSITGVGYEQYF
TGTGCCAGCAGCATCACAGGGGTGGGCTACGAGCAGTACTTC
>TRBJ2-5|TRBV10-3|TRBD2|NA
CAISDMFGTSGQPQETQYF
TGTGCCATCAGTGACATGTTTGGGACTAGCGGGCAACCTCAAGAGACCCAGTACTTC
>TRBJ2-1|TRBV9|TRBD2|NA
CASSVAGGSSYNEQFF
TGTGCCAGCAGCGTAGCCGGGGGGAGCTCCTACAATGAGCAGTTCTTC
>TRBJ2-2|TRBV7-9|TRBD1|NA
CASSPRDRGRLRELFF
TGTGCCAGCAGCCCGAGGGACAGGGGGCGCCTAAGGGAGCTGTTTTTT
>TRBJ2-1|TRBV5-4|NA|once
CASSLEGIPSYNEQFF
TGTGCCAGCAGCTTGGAGGGGATCCCCTCCTACAATGAGCAGTTCTTC
>TRBJ2-1|TRBV28|NA|NA
CASSLILLGGPGNEQFF
TGTGCCAGCAGTTTAATTCTTTTGGGGGGCCCAGGCAATGAGCAGTTCTTC
>TRBJ1-1|TRBV19|NA|few
CASKVSNTEAFF
TGTGCCAGTAAGGTCTCGAACACTGAAGCTTTCTTT
>TRBJ1-5|TRBV11-2|TRBD1|NA
CASSLAGQGLNQPQHF
TGTGCCAGCAGCTTAGCGGGACAGGGCCTGAATCAGCCCCAGCATTTT
>TRBJ2-3|TRBV2|TRBD1|NA
CASSEAGGSTDTDTQYF
TGTGCCAGCAGTGAAGCAGGGGGCAGTACAGACACAGATACGCAGTATTTT
>TRBJ2-3|TRBV20-1|TRBD2|NA
CSAALLLAGDTDTQYF
TGCAGTGCTGCACTTTTACTAGCGGGGGACACAGATACGCAGTATTTT
>TRBJ2-1|TRBV10-1|NA|NA
CASSEFREMGRQFF
TGCGCCAGCAGTGAGTTTCGGGAGATGGGGAGGCAGTTCTTC
>TRBJ2-2|TRBV29-1|TRBD1|NA
CSVEIWGQGRTGELFF
TGCAGCGTTGAGATTTGGGGACAGGGGAGGACCGGGGAGCTGTTTTTT
>TRBJ2-7|TRBV7-8|NA|NA
CASTEDYYEQYF
TGTGCCAGCACGGAGGATTACTACGAGCAGTACTTC
>TRBJ2-2|TRBV27|NA|NA
CASSLNTRRGSTGELFF
TGTGCCAGCAGTTTAAACACGCGACGGGGGTCGACCGGGGAGCTGTTTTTT
>TRBJ2-7|TRBV10-3|NA|NA
CAINVSGEQYF
TGTGCCATCAATGTGAGTGGCGAGCAGTACTTC
>TRBJ2-1|TRBV29-1|NA|NA
CSVEARRGQFF
TGCAGCGTTGAAGCCCGGCGAGGGCAGTTCTTC
>TRBJ2-1|TRBV4-1|TRBD2|NA
CASSRFSGSDEQFF
TGCGCCAGCAGCCGCTTTAGCGGGAGCGATGAGCAGTTCTTC
>TRBJ2-3|TRBV6-1|TRBD2|NA
CASNIQAAGGGHTQYF
TGTGCCAGCAATATCCAAGCAGCGGGAGGGGGACATACGCAGTATTTT
>TRBJ2-7|TRBV28|NA|NA
CASSFIRRVTYEQYF
TGTGCCAGCAGTTTTATAAGGCGGGTTACCTACGAGCAGTACTTC
>TRBJ2-1|TRBV29-1|NA|NA
CSVEEYNEQFF
TGCAGCGTTGAAGAATACAATGAGCAGTTCTTC
>TRBJ1-3|TRBV3-1|NA|NA
CASSQDHRVPSGNTIYF
TGTGCCAGCAGCCAAGACCATCGGGTCCCCTCTGGAAACACCATATATTTT
>TRBJ2-1|TRBV19|TRBD2|NA
CASSRTSAGNEQFF
TGTGCCAGTAGTAGGACTAGCGCCGGTAATGAGCAGTTCTTC
>TRBJ2-5|TRBV4-1|NA|NA
CASSQGPSLETQYF
TGCGCCAGCAGCCAAGGCCCTAGTTTGGAGACCCAGTACTTC
>TRBJ2-7|TRBV10-3|NA|NA
CAISDGGWREQYF
TGTGCCATCAGTGACGGAGGGTGGCGGGAGCAGTACTTC
>TRBJ2-4|TRBV7-2|TRBD2|NA
CASSLARTSGKNIQYF
TGTGCCAGCAGCTTAGCCCGGACTAGCGGGAAAAACATTCAGTACTTC
>TRBJ2-1|TRBV5-6|NA|NA
CASSLTSPEQFF
TGTGCCAGCAGCCTGACGTCCCCCGAGCAGTTCTTC
>TRBJ1-1|TRBV7-9|NA|NA
CASSFSEAFF
TGTGCCAGCAGCTTCTCTGAAGCTTTCTTT